These 28 T cell receptor beta chains came from one sample sequenced in a study of blood T cell repertoires in COVID-19. TCRdb's copy holds only in-frame clones and misses some; the assay was immunoSEQ multiplex PCR. The sample yields 270,000 or so clones, 65% to 90% seen once. Sample: peripheral blood. Receptors originate from a human donor in a cohort sampled during active COVID-19.

The gene calls are TRBV5-1 and TRBJ2-2, with 8 bases aligning to TRBD2. The CDR3 extends over 15 amino acids. Trimming at V came to 0 bases and at J to 8 bases, leaving 6 bases not matched to a gene. The germline V gene has CDR1 SGHRS and CDR2 YFSETQ. The CDR3 loop reads CASSLEPGREGELFF. CDR3 bases: TGCGCCAGCAGCTTGGAACCCGGGAGGGAGGGGGAGCTGTTTTTT.

The chain links TRBV6-1 to TRBJ1-2; the D is unclear. Germline loops: CDR1 MNHNS, CDR2 SASEGT. The CDR3 runs 15 residues. The ends were cut back, 2 bases at V and 3 bases at J, with 13 bases in the middle. CDR3 DNA sequence: TGTGCCAGCAGTGAAAACAGCATCAAACACTATGGCTACACCTTC. As protein: CASSENSIKHYGYTF.

The DNA for the CDR3 is TGTGCCCTCTCGCAGGGGGCGAGCTCCTACAATGAGCAGTTCTTC. Translating it yields CALSQGASSYNEQFF. The chain links TRBV10-3 to TRBJ2-1, with 8 bases fitting TRBD1. This CDR3 spans 15 amino acids. Unmatched junction bases numbered 9, after V lost 11 bases and J lost 0 bases. Germline assignment: CDR1 ENHRY and CDR2 SYGVKD.

This clone showed up just once. V usage is TRBV20-1 and J usage is TRBJ2-1; 9 nucleotides align to TRBD2. Germline V gives CDR1 DFQATT, CDR2 SNEGSKA (reference sequence). V lost 3 bases to trimming and J lost 8 bases; unmatched junction nucleotides: 8. The CDR3 is made up of 14 amino acids. This CDR3 is CSASMREGLHEQFF. The CDR3 nucleotides are TGCAGTGCTAGTATGCGGGAGGGTCTTCATGAGCAGTTCTTC.

This chain joins TRBV29-1 and TRBJ1-1, with a possible D match to TRBD1 (6 bases). Germline V gene lookup returns CDR1 SQVTM and CDR2 ANQGSEA. Trimming removed 4 bases from V and 3 bases from J, with 21 bases in between. This CDR3 has 16 amino acids. In nucleotides, the CDR3 is TGCAGCGTTGCCCATAAACAGGGCCTCGTGGACACTGAAGCTTTCTTT. This translates into CSVAHKQGLVDTEAFF.

The chain employs TRBV6-5 and TRBJ2-5, with D perhaps TRBD1 (7 bases). The CDR3 loop spans 14 amino acids. Germline V gene data show CDR1 as MNHEY and CDR2 as SVGAGI. Trimming stripped 8 bases from V and 8 bases from J, with 21 bases between. The DNA of the CDR3 is TGTGCCAGCTACCCCCCTAACAGGGGAGGAACCCAGTACTTC. This gives the protein CASYPPNRGGTQYF.

The chain has TRBV5-6 and TRBJ2-1; 7 bases are a match to TRBD2. Per germline, CDR1 SGHDT and CDR2 YYEEEE. V gave up 4 bases and J gave up 9 bases; unmatched junction bases: 4. The CDR3 consists of 12 residues. CDR3 nucleotide sequence: TGTGCCAGCAGCCTGCCGGGGGGTGAGCAGTTCTTC. This codes for CASSLPGGEQFF.

This sequence joins TRBV10-3 and TRBJ1-1; TRBD1 matches at 8 bases. Germline loops: CDR1 ENHRY, CDR2 SYGVKD. J gave up 10 bases and V 2 bases, and 9 bases lay outside the gene matches. This CDR3 comprises 14 residues. The CDR3 coding sequence is TGTGCCATCAGTGAGACTACAGGGGGAGTGGGAGCTTTCTTT. Translated: CAISETTGGVGAFF.

The chain uses TRBV7-2 and TRBJ2-1; a possible D gene is TRBD1 (6 bases). Trimming removed 1 base from V and 12 bases from J, with 16 bases in between. Germline V CDR1 and CDR2: SGHTA, FQGNSA. This CDR3 has 14 amino acids. The CDR3 DNA reads as TGTGCCAGCAGCTTAGGCTCTTTGGGGGCCACGCAGTTCTTC. Amino acid sequence: CASSLGSLGATQFF. Full variable domain (rest looked up from reference TRBV7-2 and TRBJ2-1): GAGVSQSPSNKVTEKGKDVELRCDPISGHTALYWYRQSLGQGLEFLIYFQGNSAPDKSGLPSDRFSAERTGGSVSTLTIQRTQQEDSAVYLCASSLGSLGATQFFGPGTRLTVL.

This chain connects TRBV5-1 to TRBJ2-4; 7 bases line up with TRBD2. Germline V lookup: CDR1 SGHRS, CDR2 YFSETQ. CDR3 length equals 17 residues. V lost 2 bases, J lost 4 bases, and 12 bases stayed unmatched. The CDR3 protein is CASSFVPPGRGKNIQYF. The CDR3 DNA reads TGCGCCAGCAGCTTTGTACCCCCAGGGCGGGGGAAAAACATTCAGTACTTC.

The rearrangement links TRBV4-2 to TRBJ1-4; unclear D gene. The germline V gene has CDR1 LGHNA and CDR2 YNFKEQ. The V gene lost 4 bases and the J gene lost 3 bases, with 15 bases spanning the gap. The CDR3 length is 16 residues. As DNA, the CDR3 is TGTGCCAGCAGCCCCCACGGGAGGGATTCTAATGAAAAACTGTTTTTT. Translated: CASSPHGRDSNEKLFF.

This chain links TRBV7-8 with TRBJ1-3; 7 bases agree with TRBD1. J gave up 4 bases and V 3 bases, and 9 bases lay outside the gene matches. Germline V CDR1 and CDR2: SGHVS, FQNEAQ. The CDR3 length is 16 residues. The CDR3 nucleotides are TGTGCCAGCAGCTTTAACAGGGGATTGGGAGGAAACACCATATATTTT. This gives the protein CASSFNRGLGGNTIYF.

This chain joins TRBV18 and TRBJ2-7; TRBD1 matches at 7 bases. Germline V gives CDR1 KGHSH, CDR2 LQKENI. This CDR3 has 14 amino acids. The V gene end was trimmed by 4 bases and the J gene end by 2 bases; junction bases not matched to a gene: 5. The chain's CDR3 is CASSQPGQTYEQYF. CDR3 nucleotides: TGTGCCAGCTCACAACCGGGACAGACCTACGAGCAGTACTTC.

The V and J genes are TRBV2 and TRBJ2-3; D is possibly TRBD2 (5 bases). V gave up 7 bases and J gave up 3 bases, with 14 bases separating them. CDR1 is SNHLY, CDR2 FYNNEI, per germline. CDR3 length: 14 amino acids. The CDR3 is CASKRERRTDTQYF. For the CDR3, the DNA is TGTGCCAGCAAGAGGGAGAGGCGTACAGATACGCAGTATTTT.

The V call is TRBV5-5, the J call TRBJ2-5, with 11 bases lining up with TRBD1. The ends lost 0 bases at V and 6 bases at J; junction bases unmatched: 10. The CDR3 is 17 amino acids. Germline V gene lookup returns CDR1 SGHKS and CDR2 YYEKEE (reference sequence). CDR3 loop: CASSLAAGTGGGKTQYF. For the CDR3, the DNA is TGTGCCAGCAGCTTGGCGGCAGGGACAGGGGGTGGGAAGACCCAGTACTTC. Full variable domain (missing parts from reference TRBV5-5 and TRBJ2-5): DAGVTQSPTHLIKTRGQQVTLRCSPISGHKSVSWYQQVLGQGPQFIFQYYEKEERGRGNFPDRFSARQFPNYSSELNVNALLLGDSALYLCASSLAAGTGGGKTQYFGPGTRLLVL.

The chain has TRBV28 and TRBJ1-2, with D maybe TRBD1 (5 bases). With 10 bases removed from V and 7 bases from J, the gap between germline ends came to 16 bases. The germline V gene has CDR1 MDHEN and CDR2 SYDVKM. This CDR3 contains 12 residues. The CDR3 DNA reads TGTGCCACCACCACAGGTATATCTGGCTACACCTTC. Its translation: CATTTGISGYTF.

J is TRBJ2-3 and V is TRBV12-3 or TRBV12-4; D ambiguous. The CDR3 contains 12 residues. V lost 4 bases, J lost 8 bases, and 10 bases lay in between. CDR3: CASSSSSGTQYF. In DNA, the CDR3 is TGTGCCAGCAGTTCCTCTTCCGGTACGCAGTATTTT.

This clone came up once. This chain connects TRBV6-5 to TRBJ2-7; possible D gene TRBD2, 5 bases. Germline-derived CDR1 and CDR2 are MNHEY and SVGAGI. The V and J ends lost 8 bases and 1 base respectively, with 15 bases between them. The CDR3 is 14 residues long. CDR3 region: CASGGLTLSYEQYF. In DNA form, the CDR3 reads TGTGCCAGCGGAGGCCTCACATTATCCTACGAGCAGTACTTC.

This chain connects TRBV19 to TRBJ1-2; 7 nucleotides align to TRBD1. V lost 7 bases and J lost 1; bases outside the gene matches: 6. The CDR3 sequence is 14 residues long. Germline assignment: CDR1 LNHDA and CDR2 SQIVND (reference sequence). DNA for the CDR3: TGTGCCAGTAAGGGGAACAGGGGTAACTATGGCTACACCTTC. Its protein is CASKGNRGNYGYTF.

The chain recombines TRBV6-6 with TRBJ1-6; D gene uncertain. CDR1 and CDR2 (germline): MNHNY, SVGAGI (reference sequence). CDR3 length: 14 residues. The V gene lost 6 bases and the J gene lost 9 bases, with 15 bases spanning the gap. The CDR3 here is CASSHDTGVSPLHF. Here the CDR3 DNA reads TGTGCCAGCAGCCACGACACCGGGGTTTCACCCCTCCACTTT.

The V call is TRBV19, the J call TRBJ1-5; D is undetermined. The CDR3 extends over 16 amino acids. Germline V gene sequence: CDR1 LNHDA, CDR2 SQIVND (reference sequence). V lost 1 base and J 9 bases, leaving 19 bases between the germline ends. The CDR3 coding sequence is TGTGCCAGTAGTATAGTAGCGGGAGGGCTAGACCGGCCCCAGCATTTT. Translated: CASSIVAGGLDRPQHF.

The rearrangement links TRBV27 to TRBJ1-1; D uncertain. CDR1 is MNHEY, CDR2 SMNVEV, per germline (reference sequence). The V end lost 6 bases, the J end lost 10 bases, and 18 bases lay between the germline ends. The CDR3 runs 13 residues. DNA for the CDR3: TGTGCCAGCAGCCCGACGAGGCGTCGAGGAGCTTTCTTT. It specifies CASSPTRRRGAFF.

This chain links TRBV4-3 with TRBJ2-7; possible D gene TRBD2, 5 bases. The CDR3 covers 13 residues. CDR1 and CDR2 (germline): LGHNA, YSLEER. Trimming shortened V by 1 base and J by 3 bases, and 7 bases separated the two germline ends. CDR3 bases: TGCGCCAGCAGCCAAGCGGGAAACTACGAGCAGTACTTC. Translated: CASSQAGNYEQYF.

V is TRBV6-1 and J is TRBJ2-2; 9 nucleotides align to TRBD2. V dropped 2 bases and J dropped 7; count of bases not matched to a gene: 5. Germline V gene lookup returns CDR1 MNHNS and CDR2 SASEGT. The CDR3 contains 15 residues. CDR3 region: CASSEPGLAGGELFF. DNA of the CDR3: TGTGCCAGCAGTGAACCGGGACTAGCTGGCGGGGAGCTGTTTTTT.

This clone showed up just once. The gene calls are TRBV14 and TRBJ1-1, with 8 bases lining up with TRBD1. Germline CDR1 reads SGHDN; CDR2 reads FVKESK. V lost 5 bases to trimming and J lost 0 bases; unmatched junction nucleotides: 2. The CDR3 runs 14 residues. CDR3 coding DNA: TGTGCCAGCAGCGCACAGGGGGTGAACACTGAAGCTTTCTTT. Amino acid sequence: CASSAQGVNTEAFF.

The chain carries TRBV28 and TRBJ1-5, with 10 nucleotides matching TRBD1. From germline, CDR1 is MDHEN and CDR2 SYDVKM. V trimming: 3 bases; J trimming: 0 bases; junction bases outside the gene matches: 5. The CDR3 is 17 residues long. The CDR3 protein is CASSFVGTGVSNQPQHF. Written as DNA, the CDR3 is TGTGCCAGCAGTTTTGTTGGGACAGGGGTTAGCAATCAGCCCCAGCATTTT.

The J gene is TRBJ1-1, the V gene TRBV18; a weak D match, TRBD1 (5 bases). The germline gives CDR1 KGHSH, CDR2 LQKENI. V gave up 3 bases and J gave up 5 bases, with 16 bases separating them. The CDR3 loop spans 15 amino acids. The CDR3 sequence: CASSPLDSSSTEAFF. Here the CDR3 DNA reads TGTGCCAGCTCACCCTTAGACAGTTCGTCAACTGAAGCTTTCTTT. The variable domain in full, completed from reference TRBV18 and TRBJ1-1, reads NAGVMQNPRHLVRRRGQEARLRCSPMKGHSHVYWYRQLPEEGLKFMVYLQKENIIDESGMPKERFSAEFPKEGPSILRIQQVVRGDSAAYFCASSPLDSSSTEAFFGQGTRLTVV.

This chain uses TRBV9 with TRBJ2-7; TRBD2 matches at 7 bases. V shed 5 bases and J 4 bases; nucleotides not matched to a gene: 15. The CDR3 is 16 amino acids. Germline V lookup: CDR1 SGDLS, CDR2 YYNGEE. The DNA for the CDR3 is TGTGCCAGCAGAGGAGCGGGGACCGACTTCCAATACGAGCAGTACTTC. Translated: CASRGAGTDFQYEQYF.